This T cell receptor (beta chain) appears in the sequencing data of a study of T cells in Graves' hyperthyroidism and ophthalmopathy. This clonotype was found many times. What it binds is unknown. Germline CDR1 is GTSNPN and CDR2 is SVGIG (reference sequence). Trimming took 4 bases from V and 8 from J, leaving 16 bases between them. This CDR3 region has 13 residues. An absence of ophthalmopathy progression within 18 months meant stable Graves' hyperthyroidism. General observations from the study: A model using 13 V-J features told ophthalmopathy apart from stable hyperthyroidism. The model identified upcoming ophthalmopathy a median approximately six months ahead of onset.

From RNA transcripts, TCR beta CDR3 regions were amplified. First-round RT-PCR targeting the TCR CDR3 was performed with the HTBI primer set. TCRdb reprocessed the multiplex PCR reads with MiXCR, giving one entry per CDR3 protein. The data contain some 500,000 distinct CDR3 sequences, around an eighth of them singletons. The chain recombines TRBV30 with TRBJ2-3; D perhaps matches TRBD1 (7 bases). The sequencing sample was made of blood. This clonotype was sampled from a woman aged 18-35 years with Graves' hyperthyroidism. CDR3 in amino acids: CAWTQNQGGTQYF. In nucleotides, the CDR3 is TGTGCCTGGACCCAAAATCAGGGGGGTACGCAGTATTTT.